This TCR beta chain was sequenced in a study of blood T cell repertoires in COVID-19. At the level of the study: Some COVID-19 samples were acute and others convalescent; all came from the United States, Italy and Spain. PBMCs, B-cell-depleted T cells, or T cells were the source of the cDNA or gDNA that made up the material.

The CDR3 is 14 residues long. CDR1 is LGHDT, CDR2 YNNKEL, per germline (reference sequence). Trimming cost V 7 bases and J 3 bases, with 15 bases left between them. Enrolment of Seattle patients took place during active infection, and they were followed longitudinally. Study processing details: Scientists estimated how many nucleated cells there were by amplifying reference gene primers. Produced via immunoSEQ multiplex PCR; TCRdb's table is partial and in-frame only. V and J calls and clone size are as listed in that table; D and trimming were resolved from the DNA. This repertoire shows around 230,000 clones, approximately 85% found once; its top ten account for roughly 4.6%.

This chain links TRBV3-1 (or the pseudogene TRBV3-2) with TRBJ1-1; TRBD1 is a possible D gene (5 bases). Sequenced material: peripheral blood. The sequence was collected from a man aged 45-65 years with COVID-19, enrolled during active disease. The CDR3: CASTMGRGDTEAFF. CDR3 in DNA: TGTGCCAGCACCATGGGACGGGGGGACACTGAAGCTTTCTTT.